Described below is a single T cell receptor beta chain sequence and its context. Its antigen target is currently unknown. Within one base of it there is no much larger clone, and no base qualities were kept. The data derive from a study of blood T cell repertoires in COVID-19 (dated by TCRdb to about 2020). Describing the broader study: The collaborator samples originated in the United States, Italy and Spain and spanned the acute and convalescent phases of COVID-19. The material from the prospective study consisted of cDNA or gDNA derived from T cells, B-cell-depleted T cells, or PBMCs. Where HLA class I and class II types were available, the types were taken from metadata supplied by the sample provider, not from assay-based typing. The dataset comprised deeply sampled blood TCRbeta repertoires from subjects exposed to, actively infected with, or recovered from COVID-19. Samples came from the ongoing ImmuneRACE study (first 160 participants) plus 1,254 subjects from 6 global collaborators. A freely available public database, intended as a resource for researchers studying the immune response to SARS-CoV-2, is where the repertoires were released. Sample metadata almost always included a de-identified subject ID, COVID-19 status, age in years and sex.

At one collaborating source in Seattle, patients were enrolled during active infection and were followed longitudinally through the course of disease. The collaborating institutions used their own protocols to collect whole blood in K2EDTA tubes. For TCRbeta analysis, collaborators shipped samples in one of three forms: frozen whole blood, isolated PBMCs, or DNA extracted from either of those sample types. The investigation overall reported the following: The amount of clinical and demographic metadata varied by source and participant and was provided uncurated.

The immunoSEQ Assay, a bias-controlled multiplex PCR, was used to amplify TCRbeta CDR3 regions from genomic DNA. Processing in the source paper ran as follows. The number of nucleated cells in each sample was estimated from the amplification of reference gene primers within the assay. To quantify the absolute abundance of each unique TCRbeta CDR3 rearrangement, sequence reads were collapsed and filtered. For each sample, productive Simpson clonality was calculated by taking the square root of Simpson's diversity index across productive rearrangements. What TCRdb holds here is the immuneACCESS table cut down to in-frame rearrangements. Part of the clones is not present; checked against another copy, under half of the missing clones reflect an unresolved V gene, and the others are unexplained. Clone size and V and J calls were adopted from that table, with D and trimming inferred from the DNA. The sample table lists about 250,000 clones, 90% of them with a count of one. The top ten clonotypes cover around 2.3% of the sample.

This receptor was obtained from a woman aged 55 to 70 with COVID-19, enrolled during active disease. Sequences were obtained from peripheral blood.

The bases are TGTGCCAGCTCCCCTGGACAGGCGAACTACAATGAGCAGTTCTTC. Its protein is CASSPGQANYNEQFF. This chain joins TRBV18 to TRBJ2-1; 7 bases in between match TRBD1. V has 6 bases trimmed and J has 3 bases trimmed; junction bases matching no gene number 8. The germline V gene provides CDR1 KGHSH and CDR2 LQKENI. The CDR3 sequence holds 15 residues, the cysteine and phenylalanine included. Kept here is only the CDR3 DNA, which spans 45 bases and is read in frame from base 1.